The rows below give T cell receptor beta chains drawn from one sample of a study of Graves' ophthalmopathy and Graves' hyperthyroidism. MiXCR was run by TCRdb on the multiplex PCR reads, yielding one entry per CDR3 protein. The sample lists 210,000 or so distinct CDR3 sequences; 25% to 35% were seen once. Material: peripheral blood. These receptors all stem from a man aged 50-60 years with Graves' ophthalmopathy. The CDR3 runs from the conserved cysteine through the conserved F or W. Each record gives: V gene, D gene, clone size, J gene, CDR3 protein, CDR3 DNA. D genes are given only for firm matches. For some rows the clone size is stated as once, few or many, or as a class when expanded; others skip it.

v_gene: TRBV7-3
d_gene: NA
abundance: NA
j_gene: TRBJ2-5
CDR3aa: CASSFSPEKETQYF
CDR3nt: TGTGCCAGCAGCTTTTCCCCCGAAAAAGAGACCCAGTACTTC

v_gene: TRBV6-2/TRBV6-3
d_gene: NA
abundance: NA
j_gene: TRBJ2-5
CDR3aa: CASTRQNPQETQYF
CDR3nt: TGTGCCAGCACCCGACAGAATCCTCAAGAGACCCAGTACTTC

v_gene: TRBV10-2
d_gene: TRBD1
abundance: NA
j_gene: TRBJ1-4
CDR3aa: CASGPGQGSTNEKLFF
CDR3nt: TGCGCCAGCGGTCCCGGACAGGGCTCAACTAATGAAAAACTGTTTTTT

v_gene: TRBV28
d_gene: NA
abundance: many
j_gene: TRBJ1-5
CDR3aa: CASTLTGVYQPQHF
CDR3nt: TGTGCCAGCACCCTGACAGGAGTGTATCAGCCCCAGCATTTT

v_gene: TRBV10-3
d_gene: NA
abundance: many
j_gene: TRBJ1-5
CDR3aa: CAISEGREANQPQHF
CDR3nt: TGTGCCATCAGTGAAGGGAGGGAAGCTAATCAGCCCCAGCATTTT

v_gene: TRBV15
d_gene: NA
abundance: NA
j_gene: TRBJ1-1
CDR3aa: CATSRDPTGEAFF
CDR3nt: TGTGCCACCAGCAGAGACCCTACCGGTGAAGCTTTCTTT

v_gene: TRBV19
d_gene: NA
abundance: few
j_gene: TRBJ2-2
CDR3aa: CASSTTPITGELFF
CDR3nt: TGTGCCAGTAGTACGACCCCTATCACCGGGGAGCTGTTTTTT

v_gene: TRBV5-1
d_gene: TRBD1
abundance: once
j_gene: TRBJ1-1
CDR3aa: CASSTEGQVPEAFF
CDR3nt: TGCGCCAGCAGCACCGAAGGACAGGTACCTGAAGCTTTCTTT

v_gene: TRBV28
d_gene: NA
abundance: many
j_gene: TRBJ1-2
CDR3aa: CASSSPWIGDYGYTF
CDR3nt: TGTGCCAGCAGCTCCCCGTGGATCGGGGACTATGGCTACACCTTC

v_gene: TRBV28
d_gene: NA
abundance: few
j_gene: TRBJ1-2
CDR3aa: CASTGTALYKGYTF
CDR3nt: TGTGCCAGCACAGGGACGGCACTTTATAAAGGCTACACCTTC

v_gene: TRBV20-1
d_gene: NA
abundance: many
j_gene: TRBJ2-7
CDR3aa: CSASWGATYEQYF
CDR3nt: TGCAGTGCTAGTTGGGGCGCGACCTACGAGCAGTACTTC

v_gene: TRBV6-2/TRBV6-3
d_gene: TRBD2
abundance: NA
j_gene: TRBJ2-5
CDR3aa: CASSYSIQGPITGGSRETQYF
CDR3nt: TGTGCCAGCAGTTACTCGATTCAGGGTCCTATTACTGGCGGGAGCAGGGAGACCCAGTACTTC

v_gene: TRBV25-1
d_gene: NA
abundance: many
j_gene: TRBJ2-7
CDR3aa: CASSVEWEQYF
CDR3nt: TGTGCCAGCAGTGTTGAGTGGGAGCAGTACTTC

v_gene: TRBV3-1
d_gene: NA
abundance: many
j_gene: TRBJ2-5
CDR3aa: CASSPSVLGGETQYF
CDR3nt: TGTGCCAGCAGCCCCAGTGTGCTAGGGGGAGAGACCCAGTACTTC

v_gene: TRBV6-1
d_gene: NA
abundance: few
j_gene: TRBJ1-3
CDR3aa: CASSEERTLVNTIYF
CDR3nt: TGTGCCAGCAGTGAAGAGAGGACCCTTGTCAACACCATATATTTT

v_gene: TRBV3-1
d_gene: NA
abundance: many
j_gene: TRBJ2-1
CDR3aa: CASSQDRHNEQFF
CDR3nt: TGTGCCAGCAGCCAAGATCGACACAATGAGCAGTTCTTC

v_gene: TRBV19
d_gene: NA
abundance: many
j_gene: TRBJ2-6
CDR3aa: CASSIDGSGANVLTF
CDR3nt: TGTGCCAGTAGTATAGACGGCTCTGGGGCCAACGTCCTGACTTTC

v_gene: TRBV30
d_gene: TRBD2
abundance: many
j_gene: TRBJ2-2
CDR3aa: CAWTAHLAGITGELFF
CDR3nt: TGTGCCTGGACCGCGCACCTAGCGGGAATAACCGGGGAGCTGTTTTTT